A single sample gave rise to the 9 T cell receptor beta chains below, sequenced in a study of shared clonotypes between healthy human individuals. This table comes from immunoSEQ multiplex PCR, and its TCRdb copy is limited to in-frame clones, with some not included. The sample lists a few million clones; roughly 95% were seen once. The material sequenced was naive CD4+ T cells sorted from blood. Subset denoted: CD45RA+ positively selected. These TCRs come from a man aged 18 to 29 in good health.

As regards this clone: Other DNA sequences from this sample encode an identical CDR3 as well. The chain links TRBV2 to TRBJ2-7, with TRBD1 matching 7 bases. The CDR3 consists of 12 residues. CDR1 SNHLY and CDR2 FYNNEI come from the germline V gene. J gave up 4 bases and V 8 bases, and 5 bases lay outside the gene matches. The CDR3 here is CASSPGGYEQYF. Written as DNA, the CDR3 is TGTGCCAGCTCCCCAGGGGGATACGAGCAGTACTTC.

The CDR3, as DNA: TGTGCCAGCAGTCCAACCGACGGATTTGGGCCCCAGCATTTT. Encoded protein: CASSPTDGFGPQHF. The chain joins TRBV28 to TRBJ1-5, with no clear D. The CDR3 contains 14 residues. Trimming removed 5 bases from V and 9 bases from J, with 17 bases in between. Germline V gene sequence: CDR1 MDHEN, CDR2 SYDVKM.

The chain has TRBV27 and TRBJ1-1; D is perhaps TRBD1 (6 bases). Germline CDR1 reads MNHEY; CDR2 reads SMNVEV (reference sequence). The V end lost 7 bases, the J end lost 13 bases, and 28 bases lay between the germline ends. This CDR3 comprises 15 residues. DNA of the CDR3: TGTGCCAGCAACCCTACCGGACAGTGGATGAAGAATGGTTTCTTT. It codes for CASNPTGQWMKNGFF.

The chain is built from TRBV6-6 and TRBJ1-4, with D unclear. Trimming removed 6 bases from V and 7 bases from J, with 15 bases in between. Per the germline V gene, CDR1 is MNHNY and CDR2 is SVGAGI (reference sequence). This CDR3 is 14 amino acids long. CDR3 amino acids: CASRVGGEGEKLFF. The DNA for the CDR3 is TGTGCCAGCAGGGTGGGAGGAGAGGGTGAAAAACTGTTTTTT.

The chain uses TRBV19 and TRBJ2-5; 7 bases match TRBD2. Germline-derived CDR1 and CDR2 are LNHDA and SQIVND (reference sequence). This CDR3 has 16 residues. V lost 5 bases, J lost 5 bases, and 14 bases stayed unmatched. CDR3 nucleotides: TGTGCCAGTAGTCCCCGCGGGCCTTTGGGAGGGGAGACCCAGTACTTC. Amino acids: CASSPRGPLGGETQYF. The full variable domain, completed using reference TRBV19 and TRBJ2-5, is DGGITQSPKYLFRKEGQNVTLSCEQNLNHDAMYWYRQDPGQGLRLIYYSQIVNDFQKGDIAEGYSVSREKKESFPLTVTSAQKNPTAFYLCASSPRGPLGGETQYFGPGTRLLVL.

The V gene is TRBV7-2, the J gene TRBJ2-3; tentatively, D is TRBD2 (6 bases). CDR3 length equals 18 residues. Trimming shortened V by 5 bases and J by 0 bases, and 21 bases separated the two germline ends. Germline V gene data show CDR1 as SGHTA and CDR2 as FQGNSA. The chain's CDR3 is CASSPTGLIGPSTDTQYF. The CDR3 DNA is TGTGCCAGCAGCCCCACGGGACTTATAGGGCCTAGCACAGATACGCAGTATTTT.

As to this clone: The same CDR3 can be traced to other DNA sequences in this sample. For the CDR3, the DNA is TGCGCCAGCAGCTTGGCCCTAGCTGGCGATGAGCAGTTCTTC. It codes for CASSLALAGDEQFF. The gene calls are TRBV5-1 and TRBJ2-1; a possible D gene is TRBD2 (5 bases). CDR3 length equals 14 residues. Germline loops: CDR1 SGHRS, CDR2 YFSETQ. Deletions cut 0 bases from V and 8 bases from J, with 12 bases between.

V usage is TRBV10-3 and J usage is TRBJ2-7, with 12 bases matching TRBD2. The germline V gene has CDR1 ENHRY and CDR2 SYGVKD. Unmatched junction bases numbered 15, after V lost 5 bases and J lost 1 base. The CDR3 runs 19 residues. CDR3 protein: CAISPDLGLAGTRSYEQYF. The DNA of the CDR3 is TGTGCCATCAGTCCCGATCTGGGACTAGCGGGTACTAGATCCTACGAGCAGTACTTC.

The chain recombines TRBV6-6 with TRBJ1-2; perhaps TRBD1 as D (6 bases). The CDR3 runs 14 residues. V shed 6 bases and J shed 2 bases, with 13 bases lying between them. From germline, CDR1 is MNHNY and CDR2 SVGAGI (reference sequence). In DNA form, the CDR3 reads TGTGCCAGCAGGCGATCTACAGGGAACTATGGCTACACCTTC. This gives the protein CASRRSTGNYGYTF.